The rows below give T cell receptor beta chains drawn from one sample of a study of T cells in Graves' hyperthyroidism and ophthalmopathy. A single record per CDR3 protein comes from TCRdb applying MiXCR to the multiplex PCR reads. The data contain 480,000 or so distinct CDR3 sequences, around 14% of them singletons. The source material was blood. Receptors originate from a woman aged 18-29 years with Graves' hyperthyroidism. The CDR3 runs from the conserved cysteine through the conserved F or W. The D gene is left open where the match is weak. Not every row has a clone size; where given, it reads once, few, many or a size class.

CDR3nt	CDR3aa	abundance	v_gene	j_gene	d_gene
TGTGCCTGGAGTGACGGGAGCTCTGGAAACACCATATATTTT	CAWSDGSSGNTIYF	many	TRBV30	TRBJ1-3	NA
TGCAGCGTTGAAGGTGGGAGGGCCCTCGACTATGAGCAGTTCTTC	CSVEGGRALDYEQFF	many	TRBV29-1	TRBJ2-1	TRBD2
TGCAGTGCTAGAGAGGTCACTACGGGACTAGCGGGAGCGACGAACACCGGGGAGCTGTTTTTT	CSAREVTTGLAGATNTGELFF	few	TRBV20-1	TRBJ2-2	TRBD2
TGCGCCAGCAGCTTTCAGGGATTTTTAGATGAAAAACTGTTTTTT	CASSFQGFLDEKLFF	few	TRBV5-1	TRBJ1-4	NA
TGCAGTGCTAGAGATGGAGGGGGCGGGGATGAGCAGTACTTC	CSARDGGGGDEQYF	NA	TRBV20-1	TRBJ2-7	NA
TGTGCCAGCAGCGACCAGCTAGGACAGGGTGTGGAAAACACCATATATTTT	CASSDQLGQGVENTIYF	many	TRBV9	TRBJ1-3	TRBD1
TGTGCCAGTAGTATGGCCGGACGGGATCATCAGCCCCAGCATTTT	CASSMAGRDHQPQHF	NA	TRBV19	TRBJ1-5	NA
TGTGCCAGTAGTAGCCCGAGGGGCGGCAACACCGGGGAGCTGTTTTTT	CASSSPRGGNTGELFF	NA	TRBV19	TRBJ2-2	NA
TGTGCCAGCAGCTCCCCAAGTAATAGCGGGAGCACAGATACGCAGTATTTT	CASSSPSNSGSTDTQYF	many	TRBV7-3	TRBJ2-3	TRBD2
TGTGCCAGCAGGGGCGATGGATACACTGAAGCTTTCTTT	CASRGDGYTEAFF	many	TRBV6-1	TRBJ1-1	NA
TGTGCCAGCAGTGAAAGGTGGGGGGACACTGAAGCTTTCTTT	CASSERWGDTEAFF	NA	TRBV6-1	TRBJ1-1	NA
TGCGCCAGCAGATTAAACCCGGACAGGAACTATGGCTACACCTTC	CASRLNPDRNYGYTF	few	TRBV5-1	TRBJ1-2	TRBD1
TGTGCCTGGAATACTAACTATGGCTACACCTTC	CAWNTNYGYTF	many	TRBV30	TRBJ1-2	NA
TGTGCCACACAGGGGCCCAATCAGCCCCAGCATTTT	CATQGPNQPQHF	many	TRBV28	TRBJ1-5	TRBD1
TGCGCCAGCAGTAGGAGACTAGCGGGAGGGCCGCACGAGCAGTACTTC	CASSRRLAGGPHEQYF	NA	TRBV5-1	TRBJ2-7	TRBD2
TGTGCCAGCAGTTTATATCCGTACGGACTAGCGGGACTTTACAATGAGCAGTTCTTC	CASSLYPYGLAGLYNEQFF	many	TRBV27	TRBJ2-1	TRBD2
TGTGCCAGCAGTTCCGGCAGGGTTACAGATACGCAGTATTTT	CASSSGRVTDTQYF	many	TRBV6-5	TRBJ2-3	NA
TGCGCCAGCAGCCCGGAGGTCTCTTGGGATGAGCAGTTCTTC	CASSPEVSWDEQFF	NA	TRBV5-1	TRBJ2-1	NA